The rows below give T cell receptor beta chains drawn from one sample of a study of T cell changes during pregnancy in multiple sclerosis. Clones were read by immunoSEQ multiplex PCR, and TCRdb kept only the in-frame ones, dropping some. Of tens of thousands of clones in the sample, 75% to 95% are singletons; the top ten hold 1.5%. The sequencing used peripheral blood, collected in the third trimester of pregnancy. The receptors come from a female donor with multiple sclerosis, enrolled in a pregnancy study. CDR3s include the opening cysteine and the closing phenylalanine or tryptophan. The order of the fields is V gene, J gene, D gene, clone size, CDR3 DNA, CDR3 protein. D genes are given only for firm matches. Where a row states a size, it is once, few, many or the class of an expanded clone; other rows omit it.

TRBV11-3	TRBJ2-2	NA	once	TGTGCCAGCACCCAAGGCGGAGGCAACACCGGGGAGCTGTTTTTT	CASTQGGGNTGELFF
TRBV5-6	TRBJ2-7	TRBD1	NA	TGTGCCAGCAGCCGGACAGGGGACGAGCAGTACTTC	CASSRTGDEQYF
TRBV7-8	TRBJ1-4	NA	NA	TGTGCCAGCAGCCCGACAGTTGTTGCAACTAATGAAAAACTGTTTTTT	CASSPTVVATNEKLFF
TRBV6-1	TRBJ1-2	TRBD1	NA	TGTGCCAGCGGGACAGGGGGTTTCTATGGCTACACCTTC	CASGTGGFYGYTF
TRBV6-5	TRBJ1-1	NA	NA	TGTGCCAGCAGTTATCGTGGCCCGCCCACTGAAGCTTTCTTT	CASSYRGPPTEAFF
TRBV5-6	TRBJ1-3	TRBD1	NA	TGTGCCAGCAGAGACAGGGTAAAGGGAAACACCATATATTTT	CASRDRVKGNTIYF
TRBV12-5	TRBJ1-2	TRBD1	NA	TGTGCTAGTGGTTTGTCCCTCCGGGACAGAACTTATGGCTACACCTTC	CASGLSLRDRTYGYTF
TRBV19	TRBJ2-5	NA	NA	TGTGCCAGTAGTATGGCCCTTCAAGAGACCCAGTACTTC	CASSMALQETQYF
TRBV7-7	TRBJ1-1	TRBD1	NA	TGTGCCAGCAGCCCTTATCGGAGACAGGGTGGAAAAGGCACTGAAGCTTTCTTT	CASSPYRRQGGKGTEAFF
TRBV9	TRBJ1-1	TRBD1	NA	TGTGCCAGCAGCCCGGGACAGGGCCATGGGGACACTGAAGCTTTCTTT	CASSPGQGHGDTEAFF
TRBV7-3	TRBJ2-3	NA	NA	TGTGCCAGCAGCTTAATTGGGGGGGGCGGCACAGATACGCAGTATTTT	CASSLIGGGGTDTQYF
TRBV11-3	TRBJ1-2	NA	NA	TGTGCCAGCAGCCCCTTTGGGGGCTCCTCTAACTATGGCTACACCTTC	CASSPFGGSSNYGYTF
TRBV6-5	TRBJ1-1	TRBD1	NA	TGTGCCAGCAGTTACAGGGGGCAGGGCACTGAAGCTTTCTTT	CASSYRGQGTEAFF
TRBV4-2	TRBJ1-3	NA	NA	TGTGCCAGCAGCCCAGAATCGACCGGGAGCTCTGGAAACACCATATATTTT	CASSPESTGSSGNTIYF
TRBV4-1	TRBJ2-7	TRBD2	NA	TGCGCCAGCAGCCAGGGCGTGCGGGGAGGGGACTACGAGCAGTACTTC	CASSQGVRGGDYEQYF
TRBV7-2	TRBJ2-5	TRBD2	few	TGTGCCAGCAGCCCGGGAGGCCTTACTAAAGAGACCCAGTACTTC	CASSPGGLTKETQYF
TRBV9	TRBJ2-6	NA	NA	TGTGCCAGCAGACAGGGCTCTGGGGCCAACGTCCTGACTTTC	CASRQGSGANVLTF
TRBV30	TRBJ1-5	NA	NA	TGTGCCTGGCAAGGGGACTTTATACAGCCCCAGCATTTT	CAWQGDFIQPQHF
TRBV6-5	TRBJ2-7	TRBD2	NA	TGTGCCAGCAGTTACGATCTAGCGGGGGGTACGCAGTACTTC	CASSYDLAGGTQYF
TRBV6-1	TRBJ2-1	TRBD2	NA	TGTGCCAGCAGCGAGGGACTAGCGGTTTACAATGAGCAGTTCTTC	CASSEGLAVYNEQFF
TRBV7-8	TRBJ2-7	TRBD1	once	TGTGCCAGCACCCCGGGACAGGGCTTCGAGCAGTACTTC	CASTPGQGFEQYF
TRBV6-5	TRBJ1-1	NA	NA	TGTGCCAGCCAGGGTGGCACTGAAGCTTTCTTT	CASQGGTEAFF
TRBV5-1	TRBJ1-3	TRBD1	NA	TGCGCCAGCAGCTTGGGGACAGGGGACTACTCTGGAAACACCATATATTTT	CASSLGTGDYSGNTIYF
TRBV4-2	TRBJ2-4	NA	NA	TGTGCCAGCAGCCCGACAGTAGTAGCCAAAAACATTCAGTACTTC	CASSPTVVAKNIQYF
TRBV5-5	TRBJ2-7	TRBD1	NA	TGTGCCAGCAGCCGACGGGACAGGTCCTACGAGCAGTACTTC	CASSRRDRSYEQYF
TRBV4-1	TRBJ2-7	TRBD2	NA	TGCGCCAGCAGCCAACCGGGACTAGCCCCTGGCGAGCAGTACTTC	CASSQPGLAPGEQYF
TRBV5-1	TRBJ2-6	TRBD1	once	TGCGCCAGCAGCTTGGTAGCCCGGACAGGGAGGAATGGGGCCAACGTCCTGACTTTC	CASSLVARTGRNGANVLTF
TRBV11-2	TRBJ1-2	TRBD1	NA	TGTGCCAGCAGCTTAACGGACAGGGGGCGATTTGGCTACACCTTC	CASSLTDRGRFGYTF
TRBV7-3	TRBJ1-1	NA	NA	TGTGCCAGCAGCTCTTGGACAACACGCTTT	CASSSWTTRF
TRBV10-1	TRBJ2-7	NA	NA	TGCGCCAGCAGCCCCTTATATGAAGGGGGAGAGCAGTACTTC	CASSPLYEGGEQYF
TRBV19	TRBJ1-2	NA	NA	TGTGCCAGTAGTATGGTTGGGGCAGCTAACTATGGCTACACCTTC	CASSMVGAANYGYTF
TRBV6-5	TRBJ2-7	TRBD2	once	TGTGCCAGCAGATTAACCGGGACTAGCGATAAGCAGTACTTC	CASRLTGTSDKQYF
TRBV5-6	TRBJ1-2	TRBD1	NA	TGTGCCAGCAGCTCCACAGGGGGCGGCGGGAGCTACACCTTC	CASSSTGGGGSYTF
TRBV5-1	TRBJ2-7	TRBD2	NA	TGCGCCAGCAGCCCCGGCGCGGGGGCCTACGAGCAGTACTTC	CASSPGAGAYEQYF
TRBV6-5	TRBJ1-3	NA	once	TGTGCCAGCAGTTCGCCAGGTTGGATTGGAAACACCATATATTTT	CASSSPGWIGNTIYF
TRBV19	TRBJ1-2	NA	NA	TGTGCCAGTGGACTCCGCGGCTACACCTTC	CASGLRGYTF
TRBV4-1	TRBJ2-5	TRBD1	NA	TGCGCCAGCAGCCAAGGGACAGGGGGATCCCAAGAGACCCAGTACTTC	CASSQGTGGSQETQYF
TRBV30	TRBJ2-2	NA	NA	TGTGCCTGGATCCAGCTGGGGGGATTGGTCACCGGGGAGCTGTTTTTT	CAWIQLGGLVTGELFF
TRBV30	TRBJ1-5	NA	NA	TGTGCCTGGAGTGTACTGGGCAGGAGCAATCAGCCCCAGCATTTT	CAWSVLGRSNQPQHF
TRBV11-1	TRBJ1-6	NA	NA	TGTGCCAGCAGCTTAGCCGGGAGCTCCTATAATTCACCCCTCCACTTT	CASSLAGSSYNSPLHF
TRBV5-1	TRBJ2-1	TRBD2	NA	TGCGCCAGCCACCAACTAGCGGGAGTCTATGAGCAGTTCTTC	CASHQLAGVYEQFF
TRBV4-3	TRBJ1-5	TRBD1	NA	TGCGCCAGCAGCCAAGCGACAGGGCTCAATCAGCCCCAGCATTTT	CASSQATGLNQPQHF
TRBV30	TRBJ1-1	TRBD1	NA	TGTGCCTGGAGAACACAGGGGGACACTGAAGCTTTCTTT	CAWRTQGDTEAFF
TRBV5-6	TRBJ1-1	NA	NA	TGTGCCAGCAGCTTCGCGGGGGCAATCGAAGCTTTCTTT	CASSFAGAIEAFF
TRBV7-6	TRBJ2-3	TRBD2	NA	TGTGCCAGCAGCTTAGCGCCTAGCGGGTTTAGCACAGATACGCAGTATTTT	CASSLAPSGFSTDTQYF
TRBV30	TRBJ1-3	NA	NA	TGTGCCTGGAGTGTACGGGGGGACACCATATATTTT	CAWSVRGDTIYF
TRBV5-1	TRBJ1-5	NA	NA	TGCGCCAGCAGCTTGCAAGGAGGCCGCAATCAGCCCCAGCATTTT	CASSLQGGRNQPQHF
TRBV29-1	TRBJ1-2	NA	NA	TGCAGCGTCGGAGGGGTCCTTAACTATGGCTACACCTTC	CSVGGVLNYGYTF
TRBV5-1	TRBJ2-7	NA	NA	TGCGCCAGCAGCTCCGGGGACTCTGGGGAGCAGTACTTC	CASSSGDSGEQYF
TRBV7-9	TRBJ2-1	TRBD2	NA	TGTGCCAGCAGCCCCCCTCTCAGACTAGCGGGAGGAGGTGAGCAGTTCTTC	CASSPPLRLAGGGEQFF
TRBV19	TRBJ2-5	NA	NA	TGTGCCAGTAGTAAAGGGGGGGCCCGTTATCTGACCCAGTACTTC	CASSKGGARYLTQYF
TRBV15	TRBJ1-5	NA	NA	TGTGCCACCAGGAAGGCACAGGTTAGCAATCAGCCCCAGCATTTT	CATRKAQVSNQPQHF
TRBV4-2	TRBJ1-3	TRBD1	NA	TGTGCCAGCAGCTCCCTGGACAGGATCTCTGGAAACACCATATATTTT	CASSSLDRISGNTIYF
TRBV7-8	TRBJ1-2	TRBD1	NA	TGTGCCAGCCGGGACAGGGGGCGGATTGACATTGGCTACACCTTC	CASRDRGRIDIGYTF
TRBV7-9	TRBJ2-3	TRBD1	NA	TGTGCCAGCAGCACACCGGGACAGGAGCTTACAGATACGCAGTATTTT	CASSTPGQELTDTQYF
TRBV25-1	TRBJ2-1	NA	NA	TGTGCCAGCACCCTCGGGTCGGGGGAAGCCTACAATGAGCAGTTCTTC	CASTLGSGEAYNEQFF
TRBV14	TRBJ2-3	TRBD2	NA	TGTGCCAGCAGCAGGGGACTAGGGCTTACAGATACGCAGTATTTT	CASSRGLGLTDTQYF